The sequence of this T cell receptor beta chain was determined in a study of blood T cell repertoires in COVID-19. Study summary: Samples came from the United States, Italy and Spain, spanning acute and convalescent COVID-19. PBMCs, B-cell-depleted T cells, or T cells provided the cDNA or gDNA that made up the material.

V dropped 4 bases and J dropped 2 bases, with 8 bases sitting between them. CDR1 is MNHEY, CDR2 SMNVEV, per germline (reference sequence). The CDR3 has 13 residues. In the original processing: Reference gene primer amplification gave estimated nucleated cell counts. Assay used: immunoSEQ multiplex PCR; TCRdb lists only in-frame clones, some missing. V, J and clone size derive from that table, while D and trimming were established from the DNA sequence. Of some 110,000 clones listed, 90% to 95% are singletons. Seattle enrolled patients during active infection and tracked them longitudinally. J is TRBJ1-1 and V is TRBV27, with a possible D match to TRBD1 (6 bases). The sequencing sample was made of peripheral blood. The origin of this receptor is a man in his fifties with COVID-19, enrolled during active disease. The CDR3 sequence: CASSSRGNTEAFF. CDR3 DNA: TGTGCCAGCAGTTCCAGGGGAAACACTGAAGCTTTCTTT.